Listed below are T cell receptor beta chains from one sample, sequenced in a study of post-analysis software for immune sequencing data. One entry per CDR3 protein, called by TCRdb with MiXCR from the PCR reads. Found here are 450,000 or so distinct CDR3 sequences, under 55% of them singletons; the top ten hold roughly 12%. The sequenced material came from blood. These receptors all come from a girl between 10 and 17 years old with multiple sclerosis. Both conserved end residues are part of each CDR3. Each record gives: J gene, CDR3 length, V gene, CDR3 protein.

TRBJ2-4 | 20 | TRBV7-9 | CASSPPLRLVSPLAKNIQYF
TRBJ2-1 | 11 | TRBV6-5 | CASSRNNEQFF
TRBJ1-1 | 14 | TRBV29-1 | CSVTKGGEGTEAFF
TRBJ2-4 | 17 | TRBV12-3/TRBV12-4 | CASSFDLAGLAKNIQYF
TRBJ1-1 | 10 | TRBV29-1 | CSGRDTEAFF
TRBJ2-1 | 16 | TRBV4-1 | CASSPLGLAGENEQFF
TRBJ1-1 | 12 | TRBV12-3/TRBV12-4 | CASTTGVTEAFF
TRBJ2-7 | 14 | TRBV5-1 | CASSLAHSNHEQYF
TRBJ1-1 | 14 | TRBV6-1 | CASNDPGLNTEAFF
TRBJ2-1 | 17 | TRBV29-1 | CSVPPKLDRRAYNEQFF
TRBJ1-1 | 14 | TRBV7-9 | CASSLGDRNTEAFF
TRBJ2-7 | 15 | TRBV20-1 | CSAPSSHGGSYEQYF
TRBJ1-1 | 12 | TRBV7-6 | CASNRGNTEAFF
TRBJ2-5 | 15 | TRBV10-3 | CAIRAGLAGPETQYF
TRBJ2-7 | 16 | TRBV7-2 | CASSLTAGARPYEQYF
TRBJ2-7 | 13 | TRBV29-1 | CSVREWAAYEQYF